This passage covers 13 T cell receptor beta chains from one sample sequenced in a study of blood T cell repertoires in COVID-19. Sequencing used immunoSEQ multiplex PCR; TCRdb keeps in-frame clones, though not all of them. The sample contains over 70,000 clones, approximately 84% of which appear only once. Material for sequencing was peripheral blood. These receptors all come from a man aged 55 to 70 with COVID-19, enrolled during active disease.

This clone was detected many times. This chain's CDR3 is CASSTDSYGYTF. CDR3 nucleotides: TGTGCCAGCAGCACGGACAGCTATGGCTACACCTTC. V usage is TRBV7-9 and J usage is TRBJ1-2; perhaps TRBD1 as D (6 bases). The germline V gene encodes CDR1 SEHNR and CDR2 FQNEAQ (reference sequence). Trimming shortened V by 5 bases and J by 4 bases, and 8 bases separated the two germline ends. The CDR3 is made up of 12 amino acids.

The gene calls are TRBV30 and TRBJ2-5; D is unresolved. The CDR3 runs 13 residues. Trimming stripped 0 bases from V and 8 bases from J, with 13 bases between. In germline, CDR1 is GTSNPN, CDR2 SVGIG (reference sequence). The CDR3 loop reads CAWSVLETSTQYF. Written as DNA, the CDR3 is TGTGCCTGGAGTGTACTGGAGACTTCTACCCAGTACTTC. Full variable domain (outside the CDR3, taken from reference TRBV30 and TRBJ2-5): SQTIHQWPATLVQPVGSPLSLECTVEGTSNPNLYWYRQAAGRGLQLLFYSVGIGQISSEVPQNLSASRPQDRQFILSSKKLLLSDSGFYLCAWSVLETSTQYFGPGTRLLVL.

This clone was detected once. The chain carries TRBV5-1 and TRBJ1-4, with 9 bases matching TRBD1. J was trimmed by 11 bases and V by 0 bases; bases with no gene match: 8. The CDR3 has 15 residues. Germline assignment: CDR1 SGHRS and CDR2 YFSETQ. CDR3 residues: CASSLGDREDVKLFF. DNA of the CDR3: TGCGCCAGCAGCTTGGGGGACAGGGAGGACGTCAAACTGTTTTTT.

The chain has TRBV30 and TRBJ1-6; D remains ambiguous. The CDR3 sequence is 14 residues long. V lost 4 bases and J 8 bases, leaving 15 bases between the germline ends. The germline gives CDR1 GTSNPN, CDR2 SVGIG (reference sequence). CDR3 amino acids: CAWNAIVGDSPLHF. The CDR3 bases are TGTGCCTGGAATGCGATTGTGGGAGATTCACCCCTCCACTTT.

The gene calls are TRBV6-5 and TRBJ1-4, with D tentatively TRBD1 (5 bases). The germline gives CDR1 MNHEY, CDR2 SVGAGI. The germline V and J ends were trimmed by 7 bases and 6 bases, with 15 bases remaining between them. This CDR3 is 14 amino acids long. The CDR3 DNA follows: TGTGCCAGCAACAGAGACAGAGGCCATGAAAAACTGTTTTTT. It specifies CASNRDRGHEKLFF.

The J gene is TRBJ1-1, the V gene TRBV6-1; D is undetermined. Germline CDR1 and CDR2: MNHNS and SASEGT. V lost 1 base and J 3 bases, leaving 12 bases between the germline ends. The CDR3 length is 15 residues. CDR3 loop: CASSEGEGVDTEAFF. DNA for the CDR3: TGTGCCAGCAGTGAAGGAGAGGGAGTGGACACTGAAGCTTTCTTT.

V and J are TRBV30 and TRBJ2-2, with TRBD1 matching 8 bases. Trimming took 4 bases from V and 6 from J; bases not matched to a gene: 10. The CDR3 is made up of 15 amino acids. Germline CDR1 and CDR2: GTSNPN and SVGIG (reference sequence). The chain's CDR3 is CAWTAPGGLAGELFF. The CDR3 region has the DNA TGTGCCTGGACCGCCCCAGGGGGCTTGGCCGGGGAGCTGTTTTTT.

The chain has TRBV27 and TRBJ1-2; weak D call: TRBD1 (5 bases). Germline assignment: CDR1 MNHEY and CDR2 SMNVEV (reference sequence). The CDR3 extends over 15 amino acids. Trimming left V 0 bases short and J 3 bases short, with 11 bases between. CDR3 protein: CASSLSGEGYYGYTF. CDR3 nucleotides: TGTGCCAGCAGTTTATCGGGGGAGGGGTACTATGGCTACACCTTC.

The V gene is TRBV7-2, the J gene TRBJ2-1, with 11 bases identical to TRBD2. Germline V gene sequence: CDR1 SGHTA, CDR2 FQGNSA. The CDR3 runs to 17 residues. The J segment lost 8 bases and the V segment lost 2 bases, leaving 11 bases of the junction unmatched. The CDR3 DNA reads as TGTGCCAGCAGCTTAAGCTTTGGGTTAGCGGGAGGGGATGAGCAGTTCTTC. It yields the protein CASSLSFGLAGGDEQFF.

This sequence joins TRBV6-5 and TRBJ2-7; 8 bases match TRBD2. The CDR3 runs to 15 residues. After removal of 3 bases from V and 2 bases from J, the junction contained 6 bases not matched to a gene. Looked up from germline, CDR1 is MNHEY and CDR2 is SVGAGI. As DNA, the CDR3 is TGTGCCAGCAGTTATGTGACGGGGGGGACCTACGAGCAGTACTTC. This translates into CASSYVTGGTYEQYF.

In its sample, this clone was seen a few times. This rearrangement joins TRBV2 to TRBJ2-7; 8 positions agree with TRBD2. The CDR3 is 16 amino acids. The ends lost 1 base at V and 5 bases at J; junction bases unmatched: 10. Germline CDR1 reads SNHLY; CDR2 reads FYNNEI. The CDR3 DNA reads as TGTGCCAGCAGTGAAGTCGGCAGCGGGAGATTCAACGAGCAGTACTTC. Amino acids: CASSEVGSGRFNEQYF.

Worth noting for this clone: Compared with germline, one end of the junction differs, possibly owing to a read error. The CDR3 spells CASSVQGNSDQPQHF. CDR3 DNA: TGTGCCAGCAGCGTACAGGGGAATAGCGATCAGCCCCAGCATTTT. The rearrangement links TRBV9 to TRBJ1-5, with a weak D call TRBD1 (6 bases). The CDR3 has 15 residues. Germline V gene lookup returns CDR1 SGDLS and CDR2 YYNGEE.

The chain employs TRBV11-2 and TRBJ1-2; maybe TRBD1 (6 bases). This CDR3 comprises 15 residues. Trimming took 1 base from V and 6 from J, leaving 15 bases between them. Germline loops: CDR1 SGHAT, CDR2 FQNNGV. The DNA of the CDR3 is TGTGCCAGCAGCTTAGTTGGCGGGGGACAAGATGGCTACACCTTC. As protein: CASSLVGGGQDGYTF.